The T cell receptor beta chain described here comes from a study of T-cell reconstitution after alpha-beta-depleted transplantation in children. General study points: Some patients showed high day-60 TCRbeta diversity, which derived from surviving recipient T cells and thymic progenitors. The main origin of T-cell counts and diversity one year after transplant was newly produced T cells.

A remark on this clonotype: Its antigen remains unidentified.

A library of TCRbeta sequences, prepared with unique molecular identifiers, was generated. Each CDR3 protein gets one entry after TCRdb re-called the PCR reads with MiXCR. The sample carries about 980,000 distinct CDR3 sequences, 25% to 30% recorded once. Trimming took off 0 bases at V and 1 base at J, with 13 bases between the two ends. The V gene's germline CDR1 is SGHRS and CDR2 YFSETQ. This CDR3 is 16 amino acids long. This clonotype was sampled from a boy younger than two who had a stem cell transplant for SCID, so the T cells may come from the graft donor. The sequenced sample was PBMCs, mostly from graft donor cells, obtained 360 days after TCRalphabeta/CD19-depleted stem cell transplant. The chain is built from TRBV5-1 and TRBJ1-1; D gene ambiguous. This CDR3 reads CASSLATEVSNTEAFF. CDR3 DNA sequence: TGCGCCAGCAGCTTGGCTACGGAGGTTTCGAACACTGAAGCTTTCTTT.